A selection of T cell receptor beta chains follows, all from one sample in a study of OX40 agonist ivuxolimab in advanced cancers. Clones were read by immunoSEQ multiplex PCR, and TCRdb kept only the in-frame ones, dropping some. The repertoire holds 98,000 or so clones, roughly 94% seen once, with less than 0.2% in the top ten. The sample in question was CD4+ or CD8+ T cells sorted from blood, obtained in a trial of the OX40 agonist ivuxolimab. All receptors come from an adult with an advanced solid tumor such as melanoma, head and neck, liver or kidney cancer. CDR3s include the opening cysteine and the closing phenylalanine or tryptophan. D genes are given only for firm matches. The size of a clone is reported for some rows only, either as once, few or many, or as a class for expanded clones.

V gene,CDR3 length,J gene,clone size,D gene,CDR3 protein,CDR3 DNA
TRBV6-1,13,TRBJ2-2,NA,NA,CASSEAWSGELFF,TGTGCCAGCAGTGAAGCATGGTCCGGGGAGCTGTTTTTT
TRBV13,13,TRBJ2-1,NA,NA,CANKLPGTREQFF,TGTGCCAACAAACTTCCGGGAACGAGGGAGCAGTTCTTC
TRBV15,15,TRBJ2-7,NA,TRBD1,CATSRNLQGIHEQYF,TGTGCCACCAGCAGAAATCTACAGGGGATCCACGAGCAGTACTTC
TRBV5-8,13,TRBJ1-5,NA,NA,CASSFDLGGAQHF,TGTGCCAGCAGCTTCGATCTTGGGGGAGCCCAGCATTTT
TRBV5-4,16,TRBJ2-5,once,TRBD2,CASSFGGAGGLETQYF,TGTGCCAGCAGCTTCGGGGGGGCCGGCGGCTTAGAGACCCAGTACTTC
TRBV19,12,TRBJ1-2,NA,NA,CASSIEGFGYTF,TGTGCCAGTAGTATAGAGGGGTTCGGCTACACCTTC
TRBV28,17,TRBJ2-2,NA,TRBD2,CASSLWRLAGGPGELFF,TGTGCCAGCAGTTTATGGCGGCTAGCGGGAGGGCCCGGGGAGCTGTTTTTT
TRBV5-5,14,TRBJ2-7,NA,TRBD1,CASRAGTGTYEQYF,TGTGCCAGCAGGGCCGGGACAGGGACCTACGAGCAGTACTTC
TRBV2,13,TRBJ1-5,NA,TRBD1,CASSVTGGAPQHF,TGTGCCAGCAGTGTAACAGGGGGCGCGCCCCAGCATTTT
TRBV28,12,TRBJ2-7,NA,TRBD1,CASSSSGGEQCF,TGTGCCAGCAGTTCCTCAGGGGGTGAGCAGTGCTTC
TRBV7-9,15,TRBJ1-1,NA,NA,CASSLALGAQTEAFF,TGTGCCAGCAGCTTAGCGCTGGGGGCGCAGACTGAAGCTTTCTTT
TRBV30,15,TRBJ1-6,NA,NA,CAWSERGPGSSPLHF,TGTGCCTGGAGTGAGAGGGGCCCTGGGAGTTCACCCCTCCACTTT
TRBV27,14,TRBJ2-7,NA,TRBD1,CASSPGTGGHEQYF,TGTGCCAGCAGTCCCGGGACAGGGGGCCACGAGCAGTACTTC